Each of the 14 T cell receptor beta chains below was sequenced from the same sample in a study of T cell responses to AZD1222 COVID-19 vaccine. The data were produced by immunoSEQ multiplex PCR, yet TCRdb's version contains in-frame clones alone and is incomplete. The sample lists 100,000 to 150,000 clones, about nine tenths occurring once. The material was peripheral blood, obtained on day 0 of AZD1222 vaccination. The receptor source for this set is an adult in good health.

The chain combines TRBV27 with TRBJ1-2; TRBD1 is a possible D gene (6 bases). Trimming took 2 bases from V and 3 from J, leaving 13 bases between them. This CDR3 comprises 15 residues. CDR1 MNHEY and CDR2 SMNVEV come from the germline V gene (reference sequence). CDR3 in DNA: TGTGCCAGCAGTTTACACCACAGGGCGGACTATGGCTACACCTTC. Translating gives CASSLHHRADYGYTF.

This chain joins TRBV28 and TRBJ1-2; D is possibly TRBD1 (6 bases). From germline, CDR1 is MDHEN and CDR2 SYDVKM. The CDR3 consists of 14 residues. The V end was cut by 5 bases, the J end by 8 bases, with 18 bases between. The CDR3 here is CASSKTTGYRGYTF. The CDR3 DNA follows: TGTGCCAGCAGTAAAACCACAGGGTATAGGGGCTACACCTTC.

The rearrangement uses TRBV25-1 and TRBJ2-1; D is ambiguous. CDR3 length: 11 amino acids. Germline loops: CDR1 MGHDK, CDR2 SYGVNS. Between the trimmed V and J ends, which lost 5 bases and 7 bases, there was a span of 6 bases. Written as DNA, the CDR3 is TGTGCCAGCAGTTCGAGGAATGAGCAGTTCTTC. Its translation: CASSSRNEQFF.

This rearrangement joins TRBV27 to TRBJ1-4; D is undetermined. The CDR3 spans 15 residues. CDR1 and CDR2 from the germline V gene are MNHEY and SMNVEV (reference sequence). Between the trimmed V and J ends, which lost 2 bases and 3 bases, there was a span of 10 bases. CDR3 DNA sequence: TGTGCCAGCAGTTTAGGACTTAGACCTAATGAAAAACTGTTTTTT. It codes for CASSLGLRPNEKLFF.

This clone was recorded only once. The chain couples TRBV30 to TRBJ2-7; 9 bases line up with TRBD1. The CDR3 totals 13 residues. After removal of 3 bases from V and 6 bases from J, the junction contained 6 bases not matched to a gene. Germline loops: CDR1 GTSNPN, CDR2 SVGIG (reference sequence). As DNA, the CDR3 is TGTGCCTGGAGCGAACAGGGGGCAAGCGAGCAGTACTTC. Translated: CAWSEQGASEQYF.

The V call is TRBV6-6, the J call TRBJ2-2; no clear D. Trimming removed 6 bases from V and 0 bases from J, with 14 bases in between. Germline assignment: CDR1 MNHNY and CDR2 SVGAGI (reference sequence). The CDR3 contains 16 residues. CDR3 amino acids: CASRSNLRPNTGELFF. In nucleotides, the CDR3 is TGTGCCAGCAGGAGCAACCTACGGCCGAACACCGGGGAGCTGTTTTTT.

The gene calls are TRBV27 and TRBJ1-1; D gene uncertain. V gave up 5 bases and J gave up 4 bases, with 14 bases separating them. CDR1 is MNHEY, CDR2 SMNVEV, per germline (reference sequence). This CDR3 has 14 amino acids. CDR3 loop: CASSRAGSSTEAFF. In nucleotides, the CDR3 is TGTGCCAGCAGTCGGGCGGGTTCTAGCACTGAAGCTTTCTTT.

J is TRBJ1-2 and V is TRBV27, with a possible D match to TRBD1 (5 bases). CDR3 size: 13 residues. The germline V and J ends were trimmed by 6 bases and 4 bases, with 12 bases remaining between them. Germline V gene sequence: CDR1 MNHEY, CDR2 SMNVEV (reference sequence). CDR3 nucleotides: TGTGCCAGCAGCCCGGGGGGGGGCTATGGCTACACCTTC. The encoded protein is CASSPGGGYGYTF.

The chain recombines TRBV24-1 with TRBJ2-7, with D possibly called TRBD1 or TRBD2 (6 bases each). Germline assignment: CDR1 KGHDR and CDR2 SFDVKD. This CDR3 has 17 residues. Trimming stripped 6 bases from V and 1 base from J, with 21 bases between. CDR3 loop: CATSRLGGRQVSYEQYF. Written as DNA, the CDR3 is TGTGCCACCAGTCGACTGGGAGGCCGACAGGTATCCTACGAGCAGTACTTC.

The chain joins TRBV7-2 to TRBJ2-7; D is unresolved. V was pared by 2 bases and J by 0 bases, with 11 bases between. The germline V gene encodes CDR1 SGHTA and CDR2 FQGNSA. CDR3 length: 15 amino acids. As DNA, the CDR3 is TGTGCCAGCAGCTTATCCGCAGGCATCTCCTACGAGCAGTACTTC. Translating gives CASSLSAGISYEQYF.

CDR3 protein: CASSYSQSLYNEQFF. The CDR3 coding sequence is TGTGCCAGCAGTTACAGCCAGTCCCTCTACAATGAGCAGTTCTTC. The chain links TRBV6-5 to TRBJ2-1, with D unclear. This CDR3 is 15 amino acids long. V lost 2 bases, J lost 3 bases, and 11 bases lay in between. CDR1 and CDR2 (germline): MNHEY, SVGAGI.

V is TRBV4-1 and J is TRBJ2-7; no firm D call. Between the trimmed V and J ends, which lost 0 bases and 0 bases, there was a span of 15 bases. The germline V gene has CDR1 MGHRA and CDR2 YSYEKL. The CDR3 extends over 17 amino acids. In DNA form, the CDR3 reads TGCGCCAGCAGCCAAGATAACACGGCATATTTCTCCTACGAGCAGTACTTC. This gives the protein CASSQDNTAYFSYEQYF.

The chain joins TRBV11-1 to TRBJ1-1; possibly TRBD1 for D (5 bases). CDR1 is SGHAT, CDR2 FQDESV, per germline (reference sequence). This CDR3 region has 15 residues. Trimming stripped 3 bases from V and 3 bases from J, with 14 bases between. The CDR3 sequence is CASSFRHQGDTEAFF. In nucleotides, the CDR3 is TGTGCCAGCAGCTTCCGACACCAAGGGGACACTGAAGCTTTCTTT.

The chain is built from TRBV15 and TRBJ1-6; D not resolved. The CDR3 is 14 residues long. The V and J ends lost 0 bases and 9 bases respectively, with 9 bases between them. Germline assignment: CDR1 LNHNV and CDR2 YYDKDF (reference sequence). In DNA form, the CDR3 reads TGTGCCACCAGCAGAGAAGGATCTTCTTCACCCCTCCACTTT. Translating gives CATSREGSSSPLHF.